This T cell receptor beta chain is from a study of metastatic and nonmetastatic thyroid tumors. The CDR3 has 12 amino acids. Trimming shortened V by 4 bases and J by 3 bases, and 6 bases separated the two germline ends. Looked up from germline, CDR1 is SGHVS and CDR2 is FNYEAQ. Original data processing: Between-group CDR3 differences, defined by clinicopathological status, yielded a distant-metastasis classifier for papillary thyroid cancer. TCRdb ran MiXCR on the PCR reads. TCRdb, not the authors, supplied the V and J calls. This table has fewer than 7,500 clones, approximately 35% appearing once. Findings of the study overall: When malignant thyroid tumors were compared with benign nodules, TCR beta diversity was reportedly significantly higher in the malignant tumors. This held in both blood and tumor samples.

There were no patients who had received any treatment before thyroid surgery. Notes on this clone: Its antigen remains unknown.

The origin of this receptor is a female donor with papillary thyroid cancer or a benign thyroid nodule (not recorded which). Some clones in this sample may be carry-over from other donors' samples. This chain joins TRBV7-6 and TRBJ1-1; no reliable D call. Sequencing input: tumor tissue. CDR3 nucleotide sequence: TGTGCCAGCAGCTCCCCGGACACTGAAGCTTTCTTT. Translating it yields CASSSPDTEAFF.